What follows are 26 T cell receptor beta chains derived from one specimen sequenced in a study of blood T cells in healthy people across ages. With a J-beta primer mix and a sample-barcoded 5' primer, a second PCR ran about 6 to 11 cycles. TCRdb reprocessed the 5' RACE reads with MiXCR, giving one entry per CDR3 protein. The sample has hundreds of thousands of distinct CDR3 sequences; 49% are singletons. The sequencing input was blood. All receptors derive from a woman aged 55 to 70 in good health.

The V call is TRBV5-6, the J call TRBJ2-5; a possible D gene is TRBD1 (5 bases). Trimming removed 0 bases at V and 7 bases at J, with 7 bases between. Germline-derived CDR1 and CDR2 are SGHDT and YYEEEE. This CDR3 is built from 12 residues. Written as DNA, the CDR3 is TGTGCCAGCAGCTTGGCCACAGGGACCCAGTACTTC. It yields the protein CASSLATGTQYF.

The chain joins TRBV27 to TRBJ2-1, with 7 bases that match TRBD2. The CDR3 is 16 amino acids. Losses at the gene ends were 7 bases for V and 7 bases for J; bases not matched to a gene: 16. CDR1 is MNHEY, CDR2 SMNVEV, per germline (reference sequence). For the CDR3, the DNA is TGTGCCAGCAAAGAGGGCGGGAGCGCCGGATTAAATGAGCAGTTCTTC. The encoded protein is CASKEGGSAGLNEQFF.

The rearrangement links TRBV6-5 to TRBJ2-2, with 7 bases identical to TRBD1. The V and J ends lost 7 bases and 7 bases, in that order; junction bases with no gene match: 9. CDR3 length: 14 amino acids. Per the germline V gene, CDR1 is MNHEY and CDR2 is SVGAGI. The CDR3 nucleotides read TGTGCCAGCAACGTCGACAGGGCAATCGGGGAGCTGTTTTTT. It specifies CASNVDRAIGELFF.

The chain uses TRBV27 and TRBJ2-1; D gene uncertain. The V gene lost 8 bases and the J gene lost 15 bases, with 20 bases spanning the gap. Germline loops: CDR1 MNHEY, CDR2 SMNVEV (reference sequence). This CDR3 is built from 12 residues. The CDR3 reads CASLRKDGSLFF. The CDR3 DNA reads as TGTGCCAGCCTAAGGAAGGACGGCAGTTTGTTCTTC.

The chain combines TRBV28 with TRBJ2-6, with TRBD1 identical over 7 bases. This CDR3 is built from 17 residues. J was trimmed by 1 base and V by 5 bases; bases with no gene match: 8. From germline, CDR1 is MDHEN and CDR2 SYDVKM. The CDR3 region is CASSRQGSFSGANVLTF. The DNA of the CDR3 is TGTGCCAGCAGTCGACAGGGCTCCTTTTCTGGGGCCAACGTCCTGACTTTC.

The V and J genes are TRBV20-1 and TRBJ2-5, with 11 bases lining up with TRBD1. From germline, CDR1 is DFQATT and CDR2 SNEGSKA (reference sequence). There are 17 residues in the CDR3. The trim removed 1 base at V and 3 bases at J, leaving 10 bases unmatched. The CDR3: CSARGPPGQGVEETQYF. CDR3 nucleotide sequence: TGCAGTGCTAGAGGCCCCCCGGGACAGGGGGTGGAAGAGACCCAGTACTTC.

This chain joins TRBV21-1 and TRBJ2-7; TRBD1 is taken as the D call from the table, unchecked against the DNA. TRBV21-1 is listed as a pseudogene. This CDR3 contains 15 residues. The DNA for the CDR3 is TGTGCCAGCAGCAAAAGAGGACAGGGCCTCTACGAGCAGTACTTC. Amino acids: CASSKRGQGLYEQYF.

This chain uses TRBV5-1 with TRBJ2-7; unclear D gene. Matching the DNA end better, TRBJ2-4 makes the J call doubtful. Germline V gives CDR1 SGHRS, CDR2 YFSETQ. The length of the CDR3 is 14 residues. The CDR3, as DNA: TGCGCCAGCAGCTTAGGGCCAGCCAAAAACATTCAGTACTTC. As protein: CASSLGPAKNIQYF.

The CDR3 loop is CAISESTRTSGLTGEQYF. The CDR3 DNA is TGTGCCATCAGTGAGTCGACCCGGACTAGCGGGCTTACGGGGGAGCAGTACTTC. V usage is TRBV10-3 and J usage is TRBJ2-5; 11 nucleotides agree with TRBD2. Per germline, CDR1 ENHRY and CDR2 SYGVKD. With V trimmed by 0 bases and J by 11 bases, 17 bases remained unmatched. CDR3 length equals 18 residues.

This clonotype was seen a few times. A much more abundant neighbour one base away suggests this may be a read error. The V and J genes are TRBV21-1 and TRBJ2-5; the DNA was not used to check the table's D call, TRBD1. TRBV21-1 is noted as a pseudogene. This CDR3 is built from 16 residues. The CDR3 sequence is CASSKTGTGGVNEQYF. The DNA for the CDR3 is TGTGCCAGCAGCAAAACGGGGACAGGGGGAGTAAATGAGCAGTACTTC.

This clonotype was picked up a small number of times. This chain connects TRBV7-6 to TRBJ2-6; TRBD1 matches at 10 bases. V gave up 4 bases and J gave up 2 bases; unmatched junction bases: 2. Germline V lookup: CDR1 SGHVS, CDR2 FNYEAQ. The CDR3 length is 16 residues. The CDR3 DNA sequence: TGTGCCAGCAGCTCCGGGACAGGGGCTGGGGCCAACGTCCTGACTTTC. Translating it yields CASSSGTGAGANVLTF.

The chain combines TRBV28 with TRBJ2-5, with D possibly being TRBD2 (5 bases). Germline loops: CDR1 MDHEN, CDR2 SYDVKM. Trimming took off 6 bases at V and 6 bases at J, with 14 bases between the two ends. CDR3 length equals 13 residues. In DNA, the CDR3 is TGTGCCAGCAGCCCCGCGGGCTTGAAGACCCAGTACTTC. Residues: CASSPAGLKTQYF.

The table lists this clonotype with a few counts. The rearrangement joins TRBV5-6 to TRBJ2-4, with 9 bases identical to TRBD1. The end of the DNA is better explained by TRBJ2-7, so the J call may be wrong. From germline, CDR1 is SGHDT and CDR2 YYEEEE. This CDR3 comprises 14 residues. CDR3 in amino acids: CASTTGQGPYEQYF. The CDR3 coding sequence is TGTGCCAGCACCACGGGACAGGGACCATACGAGCAGTACTTC.

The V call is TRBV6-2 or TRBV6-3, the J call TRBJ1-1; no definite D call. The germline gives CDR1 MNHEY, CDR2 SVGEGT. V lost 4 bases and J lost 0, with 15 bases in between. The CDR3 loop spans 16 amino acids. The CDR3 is CASSFSLISVNTEAFF. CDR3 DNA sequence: TGTGCCAGCAGTTTCTCTCTGATTTCGGTGAACACTGAAGCTTTCTTT.

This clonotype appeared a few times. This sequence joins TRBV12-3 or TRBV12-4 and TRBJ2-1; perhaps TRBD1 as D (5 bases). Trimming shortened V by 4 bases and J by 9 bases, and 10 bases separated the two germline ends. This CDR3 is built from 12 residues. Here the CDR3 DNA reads TGTGCCAGCAGTTCGACAGCCTTTGAGCAGTTCTTC. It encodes CASSSTAFEQFF.

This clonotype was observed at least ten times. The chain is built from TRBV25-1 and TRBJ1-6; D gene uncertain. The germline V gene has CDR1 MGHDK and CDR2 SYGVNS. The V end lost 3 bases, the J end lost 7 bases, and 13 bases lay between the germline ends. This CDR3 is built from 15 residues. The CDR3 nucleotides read TGTGCCAGCAGTGAGCGAGGAGGAACCAATTCACCCCTCCACTTT. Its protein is CASSERGGTNSPLHF.

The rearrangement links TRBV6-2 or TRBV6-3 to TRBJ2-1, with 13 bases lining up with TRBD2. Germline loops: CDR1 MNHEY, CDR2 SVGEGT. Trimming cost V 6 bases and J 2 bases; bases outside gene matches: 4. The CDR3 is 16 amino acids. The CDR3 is CASSYGTSGTYNEQFF. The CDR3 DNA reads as TGTGCCAGCAGCTACGGGACTAGCGGGACCTACAATGAGCAGTTCTTC.

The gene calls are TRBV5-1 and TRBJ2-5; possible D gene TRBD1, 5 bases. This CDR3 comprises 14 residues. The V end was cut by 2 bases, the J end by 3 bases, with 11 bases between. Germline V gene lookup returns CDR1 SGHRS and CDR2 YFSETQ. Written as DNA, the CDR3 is TGCGCCAGCAGCTTTTCAGGGTTGGAAGAGACCCAGTACTTC. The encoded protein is CASSFSGLEETQYF.

CDR3 nucleotides: TGTGCCATCAGTGAGTCGATAGCGGGAGACTACTACAATGAGCAGTTCTTC. Translation: CAISESIAGDYYNEQFF. This chain uses TRBV10-3 with TRBJ2-1; 9 bases align to TRBD2. Losses at the gene ends were 0 bases for V and 3 bases for J; bases not matched to a gene: 6. The CDR3 loop spans 17 amino acids. Per germline, CDR1 ENHRY and CDR2 SYGVKD.

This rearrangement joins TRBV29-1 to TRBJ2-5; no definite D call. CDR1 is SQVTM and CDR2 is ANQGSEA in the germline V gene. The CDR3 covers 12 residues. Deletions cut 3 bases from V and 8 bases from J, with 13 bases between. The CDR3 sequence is CSVDRSGPTQYF. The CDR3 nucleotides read TGCAGCGTTGACAGGTCGGGCCCAACCCAGTACTTC.

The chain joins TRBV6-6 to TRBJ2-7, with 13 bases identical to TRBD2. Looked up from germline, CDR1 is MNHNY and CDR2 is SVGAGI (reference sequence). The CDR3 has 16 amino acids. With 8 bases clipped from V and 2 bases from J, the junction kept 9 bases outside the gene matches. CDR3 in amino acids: CASGSGTSGATYEQYF. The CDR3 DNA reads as TGTGCCAGCGGCAGCGGGACTAGCGGGGCCACCTACGAGCAGTACTTC.

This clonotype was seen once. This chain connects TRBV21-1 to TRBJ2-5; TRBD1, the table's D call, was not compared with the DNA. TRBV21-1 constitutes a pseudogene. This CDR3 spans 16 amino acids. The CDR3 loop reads CASSKRGRDRDNEQYF. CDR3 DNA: TGTGCCAGCAGCAAAAGAGGTAGGGACAGGGACAATGAGCAGTACTTC.

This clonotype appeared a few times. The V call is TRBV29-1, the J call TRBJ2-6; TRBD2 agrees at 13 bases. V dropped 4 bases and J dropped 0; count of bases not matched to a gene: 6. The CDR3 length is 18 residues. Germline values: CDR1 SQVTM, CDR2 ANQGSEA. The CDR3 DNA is TGCAGCGTTGCTTTAGGGACTAGCGGGAACTCTGGGGCCAACGTCCTGACTTTC. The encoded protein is CSVALGTSGNSGANVLTF.

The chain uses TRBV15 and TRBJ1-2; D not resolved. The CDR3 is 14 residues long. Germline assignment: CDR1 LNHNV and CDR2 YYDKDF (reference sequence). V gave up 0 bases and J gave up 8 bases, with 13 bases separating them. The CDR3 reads CATSRDFGGGGYTF. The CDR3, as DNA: TGTGCCACCAGCAGAGATTTCGGCGGCGGGGGCTACACCTTC.

Written as DNA, the CDR3 is TGTGCCAGCAGCTTAACCGGGTGGAGCTCCTACAATGAGCAGTTCTTC. Translating it yields CASSLTGWSSYNEQFF. The chain recombines TRBV7-3 with TRBJ2-1; D is undetermined. The CDR3 length is 16 residues. V lost 0 bases and J lost 0, with 9 bases in between. Germline V gene sequence: CDR1 SGHTA, CDR2 FQGTGA.

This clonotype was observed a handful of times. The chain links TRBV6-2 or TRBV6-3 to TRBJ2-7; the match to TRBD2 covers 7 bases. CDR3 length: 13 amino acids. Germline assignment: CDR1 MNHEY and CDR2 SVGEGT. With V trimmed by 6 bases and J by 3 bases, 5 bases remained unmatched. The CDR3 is CASRHPGGYEQYF. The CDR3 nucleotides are TGTGCCAGCAGGCATCCGGGGGGCTACGAGCAGTACTTC.